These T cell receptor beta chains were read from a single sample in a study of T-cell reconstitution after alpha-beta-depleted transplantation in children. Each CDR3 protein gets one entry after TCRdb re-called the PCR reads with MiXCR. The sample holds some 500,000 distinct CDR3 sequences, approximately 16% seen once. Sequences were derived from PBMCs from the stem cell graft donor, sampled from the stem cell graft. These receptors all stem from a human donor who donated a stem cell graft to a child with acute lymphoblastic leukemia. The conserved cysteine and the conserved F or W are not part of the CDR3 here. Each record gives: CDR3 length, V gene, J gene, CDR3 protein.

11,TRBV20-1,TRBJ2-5,SARDLGAGTQY
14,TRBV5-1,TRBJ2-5,ASSWGPGTGEETQY
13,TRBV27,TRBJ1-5,ASSPFQPSNQPQH
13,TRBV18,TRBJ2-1,ASSPGGTGSNEQF
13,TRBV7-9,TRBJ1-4,ASSLGMTDNEKLF
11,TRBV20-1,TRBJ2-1,SARGAGGLEQF
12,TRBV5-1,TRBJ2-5,ASSTLQAQETQY
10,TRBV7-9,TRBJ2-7,ASRSLIYEQY
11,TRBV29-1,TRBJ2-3,SVPDRDTDTQY
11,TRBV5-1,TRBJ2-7,ASRTSGSYEQY
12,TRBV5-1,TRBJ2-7,ASSLAGNSYEQY
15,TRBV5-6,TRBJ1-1,ASSQAAGPPMNTEAF
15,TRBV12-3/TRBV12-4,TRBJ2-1,ASSPMTSGRAPGEQF
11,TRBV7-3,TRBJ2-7,ASSFGGMREQY
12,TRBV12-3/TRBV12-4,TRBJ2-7,ASSFSGTNRLKY